The rows below give T cell receptor beta chains drawn from one sample of a study of T cell responses to AZD1222 COVID-19 vaccine. Assay: immunoSEQ multiplex PCR; the TCRdb copy retains only in-frame clones and omits some. This table has under 200,000 clones, 87% appearing once. Specimen: peripheral blood, collected on day 0 of MenACWY control vaccination. These receptors originate from an adult in good health. CDR3s include the opening cysteine and the closing phenylalanine or tryptophan. D genes are given only for firm matches. Not all rows give a size; the values are once, few, many and, for expanded clones, a class.

D gene,J gene,clone size,V gene,CDR3 protein,CDR3 DNA
.,TRBJ1-2,.,TRBV6-1,CASSEAVRGVTGYTF,TGTGCCAGCAGTGAAGCGGTGCGGGGGGTAACGGGCTACACCTTC
.,TRBJ2-7,.,TRBV11-2,CASSLIRETDEQYF,TGTGCCAGCAGCTTGATCAGGGAAACGGACGAGCAGTACTTC
.,TRBJ1-2,.,TRBV9,CASGRTGSSATNYGYTF,TGTGCCAGCGGAAGAACAGGCTCATCGGCAACTAACTATGGCTACACCTTC
.,TRBJ2-2,.,TRBV6-5,CASSYSNIHTGELFF,TGTGCCAGCAGTTACTCGAACATTCACACCGGGGAGCTGTTTTTT
.,TRBJ2-3,.,TRBV9,CASSVAGGSPTDTQYF,TGTGCCAGCAGCGTAGCCGGGGGCTCCCCAACAGATACGCAGTATTTT
TRBD1,TRBJ1-6,.,TRBV2,CASSPDREYSPLHF,TGTGCCAGCAGCCCAGACAGGGAATATTCACCCCTCCACTTT
TRBD1,TRBJ2-7,.,TRBV6-2/TRBV6-3,CASSYTHRDRDYEQYF,TGTGCCAGCAGTTACACTCACCGCGACAGGGACTACGAGCAGTACTTC
.,TRBJ1-1,few,TRBV7-2,CASSPRTAQGNTEAFF,TGTGCCAGCAGCCCAAGGACCGCGCAGGGGAACACTGAAGCTTTCTTT
.,TRBJ2-2,.,TRBV5-1,CASSMEGWLAPGELFF,TGCGCCAGCAGCATGGAGGGATGGCTAGCGCCCGGGGAGCTGTTTTTT
.,TRBJ2-5,.,TRBV20-1,CSASPWAGQETQYF,TGCAGTGCTAGTCCTTGGGCAGGCCAAGAGACCCAGTACTTC
TRBD2,TRBJ2-1,.,TRBV10-2,CASSPGLAGDYNEQFF,TGCGCCAGCAGTCCGGGACTAGCGGGGGACTACAATGAGCAGTTCTTC
.,TRBJ2-1,.,TRBV29-1,CSVEEVGRSLYNEQFF,TGCAGCGTTGAAGAGGTGGGCAGGAGCCTCTACAATGAGCAGTTCTTC
.,TRBJ2-1,.,TRBV5-4,CASSPGTASYNEQFF,TGTGCCAGCAGCCCCGGGACGGCCAGCTACAATGAGCAGTTCTTC
TRBD1,TRBJ1-2,.,TRBV9,CASSVAGTGSYGYTF,TGTGCCAGCAGCGTAGCGGGGACAGGGTCCTATGGCTACACCTTC
.,TRBJ2-1,.,TRBV7-2,CASSLVWESGNEQFF,TGTGCCAGCAGCTTAGTCTGGGAATCTGGGAATGAGCAGTTCTTC
.,TRBJ2-2,few,TRBV15,CATSREAEGTGELFF,TGTGCCACCAGCAGAGAGGCGGAGGGCACCGGGGAGCTGTTTTTT
.,TRBJ2-3,.,TRBV5-1,CASSLDVMSTDTQYF,TGCGCCAGCAGCCTGGACGTAATGAGCACAGATACGCAGTATTTT
.,TRBJ2-5,.,TRBV7-2,CASSLGGRETQYF,TGTGCCAGCAGCTTAGGGGGCAGGGAGACCCAGTACTTC
.,TRBJ1-6,once,TRBV2,CASKPGNNSPLHF,TGTGCCAGCAAACCCGGGAACAATTCACCCCTCCACTTT
.,TRBJ1-6,.,TRBV21-1,CASTCGQGENSPLHF,TGTGCCAGCACCTGTGGACAGGGGGAAAATTCACCCCTCCACTTT
.,TRBJ1-3,.,TRBV9,CASSVDGGFFSHSGNTIYF,TGTGCCAGCAGCGTAGACGGCGGATTCTTTTCCCACTCTGGAAACACCATATATTTT
TRBD1,TRBJ2-1,.,TRBV9,CASSEGTQGQGIYNEQFF,TGTGCCAGCAGCGAGGGGACCCAAGGACAGGGCATCTACAATGAGCAGTTCTTC
.,TRBJ2-7,.,TRBV6-5,CASSSDPRTYEQYF,TGTGCCAGCAGTTCGGACCCGAGGACCTACGAGCAGTACTTC
.,TRBJ2-2,.,TRBV30,CAWHRDLITGELFF,TGTGCCTGGCACCGGGACCTTATCACCGGGGAGCTGTTTTTT
.,TRBJ2-5,.,TRBV5-1,CASSLGQTYQETQYF,TGCGCCAGCAGCTTGGGGCAGACGTACCAAGAGACCCAGTACTTC
TRBD1,TRBJ1-5,once,TRBV3-1/TRBV3-2,CASSQSDREKSNQPQHF,TGTGCCAGCAGCCAATCCGACAGGGAGAAATCCAATCAGCCCCAGCATTTT
.,TRBJ2-2,.,TRBV6-5,CASTWDINTGELFF,TGTGCCAGCACTTGGGACATAAACACCGGGGAGCTGTTTTTT
.,TRBJ1-5,.,TRBV13,CASSLRDQPQHF,TGTGCCAGCAGCCTCAGGGACCAGCCCCAGCATTTT
TRBD1,TRBJ2-7,.,TRBV3-1/TRBV3-2,CASSQDGVGTGGYEQYF,TGTGCCAGCAGCCAAGATGGTGTTGGGACAGGGGGCTACGAGCAGTACTTC
.,TRBJ1-5,.,TRBV18,CASSLYGGNQPQHF,TGTGCCAGCTCCCTTTACGGGGGGAATCAGCCCCAGCATTTT
.,TRBJ1-2,once,TRBV7-9,CASSYPGRLLYGYTF,TGTGCCAGCAGCTACCCAGGACGGCTCCTCTATGGCTACACCTTC
TRBD2,TRBJ2-1,.,TRBV27,CASSLIRTSGGANEQFF,TGTGCCAGCAGTTTAATCCGCACTAGCGGGGGGGCCAATGAGCAGTTCTTC
.,TRBJ2-1,.,TRBV19,CASNPADLGVANEQFF,TGTGCCAGTAACCCCGCAGATTTGGGGGTGGCCAATGAGCAGTTCTTC
TRBD1,TRBJ1-2,.,TRBV19,CASRTGQGLWGYTF,TGTGCCAGTAGGACCGGACAGGGATTGTGGGGCTACACCTTC
.,TRBJ2-1,.,TRBV25-1,CASSKTRGYNEQFF,TGTGCCAGCAGTAAGACTAGGGGTTACAATGAGCAGTTCTTC
.,TRBJ1-1,few,TRBV6-5,CASREVLNTEAFF,TGTGCCAGCAGGGAGGTCTTGAACACTGAAGCTTTCTTT
TRBD1,TRBJ2-2,.,TRBV5-8,CASTAGTGGPGELFF,TGTGCCAGCACCGCCGGGACAGGAGGGCCCGGGGAGCTGTTTTTT
.,TRBJ1-6,.,TRBV3-1/TRBV3-2,CASSQELGRGPYNSPLHF,TGTGCCAGCAGCCAAGAATTAGGGCGGGGGCCCTATAATTCACCCCTCCACTTT
.,TRBJ1-1,.,TRBV10-3,CATGAGTLILGTEAFF,TGTGCCACCGGAGCTGGGACACTAATCCTGGGGACTGAAGCTTTCTTT
.,TRBJ2-1,.,TRBV5-1,CASSISGSYNEQFF,TGCGCCAGCAGCATTAGCGGTTCCTACAATGAGCAGTTCTTC
TRBD1,TRBJ1-4,.,TRBV18,CASSPTGGSANEKLFF,TGTGCCAGCTCACCAACAGGGGGCTCGGCTAATGAAAAACTGTTTTTT
TRBD2,TRBJ2-7,.,TRBV5-4,CASSATSGATYEQYF,TGTGCCAGCAGCGCTACTAGCGGGGCAACCTACGAGCAGTACTTC
.,TRBJ2-3,.,TRBV5-1,CASRLIPIPDTQYF,TGCGCCAGCAGACTGATTCCCATCCCAGATACGCAGTATTTT
TRBD1,TRBJ2-2,.,TRBV2,CARGQGEYGTGGEGNTGELFF,TGTGCCAGAGGGCAGGGCGAGTACGGGACAGGGGGAGAGGGGAACACCGGGGAGCTGTTTTTT
.,TRBJ2-7,.,TRBV7-6,CASSSQGRGPYEQYF,TGTGCCAGCAGCTCACAGGGCCGGGGCCCCTACGAGCAGTACTTC
TRBD2,TRBJ2-1,.,TRBV5-1,CASSPNSPGLANEQFF,TGCGCCAGCAGCCCCAACTCCCCGGGACTAGCGAATGAGCAGTTCTTC
.,TRBJ2-3,.,TRBV7-7,CASTSLPTDTQYF,TGTGCCAGCACCTCCCTCCCCACAGATACGCAGTATTTT
.,TRBJ2-7,.,TRBV10-3,CAISERVTDSYEQYF,TGCGCCATCAGTGAGAGAGTGACGGACTCCTACGAGCAGTACTTC
TRBD1,TRBJ2-7,.,TRBV27,CASSFRTGFDEQYF,TGTGCCAGCAGTTTCAGGACAGGGTTCGACGAGCAGTACTTC
.,TRBJ1-1,.,TRBV15,CATSREDRYTEAFF,TGTGCCACCAGCAGAGAGGATAGATACACTGAAGCTTTCTTT